This T cell receptor (beta chain) was recovered during a study of regulatory T cells in long-lasting Graves disease. Study-wide findings and caveats: Small numbers of samples may have cut accuracy.

This clonotype has a count of ten or more. Its antigen is unidentified. Time point denoted: newly diagnosed GD, antithyroid drugs for less than 3 months. The TCR library was prepared using RNA isolated from PBMCs. V lost 6 bases and J lost 1; bases outside the gene matches: 12. The CDR3 totals 17 residues. Germline lookup yields CDR1 MNHNS and CDR2 SASEGT. According to the study, TCR beta libraries were built with iRepertoire HTBI primers and CDR3-region Arm-PCR. MiXCR was run by TCRdb on the multiplex PCR reads, yielding one entry per CDR3 protein. The data show some 250,000 distinct CDR3 sequences, with 15% to 20% seen just once and approximately 15% held by the top ten. These data were likewise used in another study, on T cells in Graves' hyperthyroidism and ophthalmopathy.

This TCR was sampled from a woman in her twenties or thirties with Graves disease. This chain connects TRBV6-1 to TRBJ2-3, with 8 nucleotides matching TRBD2. The material sequenced was peripheral blood mononuclear cells (PBMCs), taken at new diagnosis, from a patient treated with antithyroid drugs. DNA of the CDR3: TGTGCCAGCAGCGTACAACTAGCGGCGGGGGGCACAGATACGCAGTATTTT. Its protein product is CASSVQLAAGGTDTQYF.